This is a list of T cell receptor beta chains from one sample in a study of blood T cell repertoires in COVID-19. The assay was immunoSEQ multiplex PCR, and TCRdb's table has in-frame clones only and misses some. The sample has under 400,000 clones; 70% to 90% are singletons. The material sequenced was peripheral blood. Receptors were obtained from a woman in her twenties or thirties with COVID-19, enrolled during active disease. Both conserved end residues are part of each CDR3. The size field is filled for only some rows; it gives once, few, many or a size class.

v_gene,abundance,j_gene,CDR3aa
TRBV5-4,.,TRBJ1-2,CASSLRGGGYTF
TRBV6-1,.,TRBJ1-5,CASSGTGVYSNQPQHF
TRBV28,.,TRBJ2-5,CASSSPSGRDWETQYF
TRBV29-1,.,TRBJ1-5,CSVTREGGGPQHF
TRBV7-9,.,TRBJ1-2,CASSDGSGQTDYGYTF
TRBV4-2,.,TRBJ1-4,CASSQQAQGLVDEKLFF
TRBV3-1/TRBV3-2,once,TRBJ1-2,CASSQQVYYGYTF
TRBV28,.,TRBJ2-1,CASRAGFKNNEQFF
TRBV5-1,.,TRBJ1-1,CASSLRQGARTEAFF
TRBV28,.,TRBJ2-5,CASRDRQIQETQYF
TRBV6-5,.,TRBJ2-1,CASSYRQDNEQFF
TRBV6-6,.,TRBJ2-1,CASSSPGGSYNEQFF
TRBV6-1,once,TRBJ2-1,CASSAPGIAGASYNEQFF
TRBV28,.,TRBJ1-1,CASSFRGRGEAFF
TRBV19,.,TRBJ2-3,CASSRVRADTQYF
TRBV5-1,.,TRBJ2-3,CASSSGTSGGGADTQYF
TRBV6-6,few,TRBJ1-6,CASTQGANSPLHF
TRBV6-5,.,TRBJ1-1,CASSRLRSTEAFF